One and the same sample provided the 5 T cell receptor beta chains below, sequenced in a study of cytomegalovirus exposure and HLA in healthy donors (dated by TCRdb to between 2016 and 2019). Libraries were prepared through the immunoSEQ multiplex PCR assay. The multiplex PCR relied on a mix of 60 forward primers for TCR Vbeta segments and 13 reverse primers for TCR Jbeta segments. This is the immuneACCESS table as TCRdb keeps it, with only in-frame sequences that have V and J called. A part of the clones is gone; compared with another copy, unresolved V genes explain less than half, and the rest is unexplained. The table for this sample lists some 120,000 clones; roughly two thirds of them were counted only once. Over 1.5% of the sample lies in the top ten. Sequencing used PBMCs. These receptors were collected from a man aged 25-45 years in good health and CMV-seropositive.

In its sample, this clone was seen a few times. The chain recombines TRBV19 with TRBJ1-5; TRBD1 matches at 9 bases. CDR1 is LNHDA, CDR2 SQIVND, per germline (reference sequence). V shed 10 bases and J 4 bases; nucleotides not matched to a gene: 8. This CDR3 contains 14 residues. The CDR3 loop reads CATKDRGSNQPQHF. The CDR3 nucleotides are TGTGCCACGAAAGACAGGGGGTCGAATCAGCCCCAGCATTTT.

This chain uses TRBV5-1 with TRBJ1-2; weak D call: TRBD1 (6 bases). Germline CDR1 reads SGHRS; CDR2 reads YFSETQ. There are 14 residues in the CDR3. V was shortened by 3 bases and J by 6 bases, with 15 bases between the two germline ends. The DNA of the CDR3 is TGCGCCAGCAGCTCCCTCGGGGGGGCCGATGGCTACACCTTC. Translation: CASSSLGGADGYTF.

Only a few counts were recorded for this clone. The V call is TRBV6-1, the J call TRBJ1-6; 11 bases are shared with TRBD1. V was clipped by 8 bases and J by 10 bases; unmatched bases: 10. The CDR3 length is 15 residues. Germline assignment: CDR1 MNHNS and CDR2 SASEGT. As DNA, the CDR3 is TGTGCCAGCTTTAGGGGTGGGACAGGGGGATCACCCCTCCACTTT. Protein: CASFRGGTGGSPLHF.

The rearrangement uses TRBV18 and TRBJ2-1; TRBD1 might be the D (5 bases). Looked up from germline, CDR1 is KGHSH and CDR2 is LQKENI. The V and J ends lost 4 bases and 15 bases respectively, with 13 bases between them. The length of the CDR3 is 11 residues. The CDR3 sequence: CASSREDKAFF. The DNA of the CDR3 is TGTGCCAGCTCACGAGAGGACAAGGCGTTCTTC.

This chain connects TRBV7-9 to TRBJ1-2, with a weak D call TRBD1 (5 bases). CDR3 length: 15 residues. From germline, CDR1 is SEHNR and CDR2 FQNEAQ (reference sequence). V was cut by 4 bases and J by 4 bases, with 16 bases left in between. CDR3 bases: TGTGCCAGCAGCTGGGGGGACGGGGCTGTCTATGGCTACACCTTC. Translated: CASSWGDGAVYGYTF.